These 4 T cell receptor beta chains were sequenced from one sample in a study of blood T cell repertoires in COVID-19. Some clones are missing from TCRdb's copy, which holds only in-frame ones; the method was immunoSEQ multiplex PCR. The repertoire holds 160,000 or so clones, with about nine tenths as singletons. Sequences were obtained from peripheral blood. All receptors derive from a man in his sixties with active or convalescent COVID-19.

The J gene is TRBJ2-5, the V gene TRBV12-5; 7 positions match TRBD2. Germline CDR1 is LGHNT and CDR2 is FRNRAP. The CDR3 is made up of 15 amino acids. V dropped 2 bases and J dropped 2; count of bases not matched to a gene: 5. The CDR3: CASGLFTGGQETQYF. As DNA, the CDR3 is TGTGCTAGTGGTTTGTTTACCGGGGGGCAAGAGACCCAGTACTTC.

The rearrangement joins TRBV11-2 to TRBJ2-1; D unclear. The CDR3 is made up of 15 amino acids. Germline assignment: CDR1 SGHAT and CDR2 FQNNGV. V lost 5 bases and J 1 base, leaving 12 bases between the germline ends. The chain's CDR3 is CASSTVRTSYNEQFF. DNA of the CDR3: TGTGCCAGCAGCACAGTACGAACGTCCTACAATGAGCAGTTCTTC.

The chain joins TRBV7-9 to TRBJ1-6, with D possibly TRBD1 on 6 matching bases. Germline V CDR1 and CDR2: SEHNR, FQNEAQ (reference sequence). Trimming pared 3 bases from V and 13 bases from J, leaving 13 bases between. CDR3 length equals 13 residues. The CDR3 loop reads CASSLGHLNPLHF. The CDR3 bases are TGTGCCAGCAGCTTGGGACACCTTAACCCCCTCCACTTT.

This chain joins TRBV2 and TRBJ1-6; 8 positions match TRBD1. This CDR3 comprises 15 residues. Looked up from germline, CDR1 is SNHLY and CDR2 is FYNNEI. The trim removed 4 bases at V and 10 bases at J, leaving 9 bases unmatched. The CDR3 bases are TGTGCCAGCAGTGCCTCGACAGGGGTTAAGTCACCCCTCCACTTT. Residues: CASSASTGVKSPLHF. The variable domain in full, with the rest retrieved from reference TRBV2 and TRBJ1-6, is EPEVTQTPSHQVTQMGQEVILRCVPISNHLYFYWYRQILGQKVEFLVSFYNNEISEKSEIFDDQFSVERPDGSNFTLKIRSTKLEDSAMYFCASSASTGVKSPLHFGNGTRLTVT.